The rows below give T cell receptor beta chains drawn from one sample of a study of blood T cell repertoires in COVID-19. The method was immunoSEQ multiplex PCR; TCRdb's version includes in-frame clones alone and lacks a portion of them. The sample contains 150,000 to 200,000 clones, more than 85% of which appear only once. The sample consisted of peripheral blood. These receptors were obtained from a man between 65 and 85 years old with active or convalescent COVID-19. Both conserved end residues are part of each CDR3. Each record gives: V gene, D gene, clone size, J gene, CDR3 protein, CDR3 DNA. The D gene is left open where the match is weak. Size tells how often a clone was seen (once, few, many) or the class of an expanded clone, and some rows leave it out.

v_call: TRBV5-4
d_call: .
clone_size: .
j_call: TRBJ2-5
cdr3_aa: CASSLGAGTRETQYF
cdr3_nt: TGTGCCAGCAGCTTGGGGGCGGGAACACGGGAGACCCAGTACTTC

v_call: TRBV5-1
d_call: TRBD1
clone_size: .
j_call: TRBJ1-2
cdr3_aa: CASSSTTSDRGNYGYTF
cdr3_nt: TGCGCCAGCAGTTCCACCACTTCGGACAGGGGGAACTATGGCTACACCTTC

v_call: TRBV10-3
d_call: TRBD2
clone_size: .
j_call: TRBJ2-1
cdr3_aa: CAIKSRGAPRTSDYNEQFF
cdr3_nt: TGTGCCATCAAAAGTCGGGGCGCCCCCAGGACTAGCGACTACAATGAGCAGTTCTTC

v_call: TRBV2
d_call: .
clone_size: .
j_call: TRBJ1-5
cdr3_aa: CASSREQSNQPQHF
cdr3_nt: TGTGCCAGCAGTCGGGAACAGAGCAATCAGCCCCAGCATTTT

v_call: TRBV21-1
d_call: .
clone_size: .
j_call: TRBJ2-7
cdr3_aa: CASSSNRGRRRGGFNEQYF
cdr3_nt: TGTGCCAGCAGCTCCAACCGGGGGCGGAGGCGGGGGGGGTTTAACGAGCAGTACTTC

v_call: TRBV5-5
d_call: TRBD2
clone_size: .
j_call: TRBJ2-2
cdr3_aa: CASSFASGGRNTGELFF
cdr3_nt: TGTGCCAGCAGCTTTGCTAGCGGGGGGAGAAACACCGGGGAGCTGTTTTTT

v_call: TRBV11-2
d_call: .
clone_size: .
j_call: TRBJ2-5
cdr3_aa: CASSRGETETQYF
cdr3_nt: TGTGCCAGCAGCCGCGGGGAAACGGAGACCCAGTACTTC

v_call: TRBV18
d_call: .
clone_size: once
j_call: TRBJ2-5
cdr3_aa: CASSPRTVGVGTQYF
cdr3_nt: TGTGCCAGCTCACCACGGACAGTTGGAGTGGGTACCCAGTACTTC

v_call: TRBV6-5
d_call: TRBD1
clone_size: once
j_call: TRBJ1-1
cdr3_aa: CASSPGGQYGEAFF
cdr3_nt: TGTGCCAGCAGCCCCGGGGGACAGTATGGCGAAGCTTTCTTT

v_call: TRBV27
d_call: .
clone_size: .
j_call: TRBJ2-3
cdr3_aa: CASSYGLGTDTQYF
cdr3_nt: TGTGCCAGCAGTTACGGCCTCGGGACAGATACGCAGTATTTT

v_call: TRBV5-3
d_call: .
clone_size: .
j_call: TRBJ1-6
cdr3_aa: CARSLEPQGLPLHF
cdr3_nt: TGTGCCAGAAGCTTGGAGCCCCAGGGATTGCCCCTCCACTTT

v_call: TRBV7-9
d_call: .
clone_size: once
j_call: TRBJ2-3
cdr3_aa: CASSLPVRTDPGADTQYF
cdr3_nt: TGTGCCAGCAGCTTACCTGTTCGGACAGACCCAGGCGCAGATACGCAGTATTTT

v_call: TRBV5-6
d_call: .
clone_size: .
j_call: TRBJ2-3
cdr3_aa: CASSLGEETDTQYF
cdr3_nt: TGTGCCAGCAGCCTGGGTGAGGAGACAGATACGCAGTATTTT

v_call: TRBV19
d_call: .
clone_size: .
j_call: TRBJ1-5
cdr3_aa: CATSGEPYNQPQHF
cdr3_nt: TGTGCCACCAGTGGGGAGCCTTACAATCAGCCCCAGCATTTT

v_call: TRBV18
d_call: TRBD1
clone_size: .
j_call: TRBJ1-6
cdr3_aa: CASSPTAGQDKLSLHF
cdr3_nt: TGTGCCAGCTCACCGACAGCGGGACAGGATAAATTGTCCCTCCACTTT

v_call: TRBV6-2/TRBV6-3
d_call: TRBD1
clone_size: .
j_call: TRBJ1-5
cdr3_aa: CASSYSPGQGVHQPQHF
cdr3_nt: TGTGCCAGCAGTTACTCGCCAGGACAGGGAGTGCATCAGCCCCAGCATTTT

v_call: TRBV10-3
d_call: TRBD2
clone_size: few
j_call: TRBJ2-2
cdr3_aa: CAIRNSGINTGELFF
cdr3_nt: TGTGCCATCCGTAATAGCGGGATTAACACCGGGGAGCTGTTTTTT

v_call: TRBV18
d_call: .
clone_size: .
j_call: TRBJ2-7
cdr3_aa: CASSPPEGGEQYF
cdr3_nt: TGTGCCAGCTCACCACCAGAGGGAGGCGAGCAGTACTTC

v_call: TRBV19
d_call: .
clone_size: .
j_call: TRBJ1-5
cdr3_aa: CASTVGRGPNQPQHF
cdr3_nt: TGTGCCAGTACGGTGGGAAGGGGCCCCAATCAGCCCCAGCATTTT

v_call: TRBV19
d_call: TRBD1
clone_size: .
j_call: TRBJ1-4
cdr3_aa: CASSIQGEEKLFF
cdr3_nt: TGTGCCAGTAGTATCCAGGGGGAGGAAAAACTGTTTTTT

v_call: TRBV5-4
d_call: TRBD2
clone_size: .
j_call: TRBJ2-3
cdr3_aa: CASSLTSNPTDTQYF
cdr3_nt: TGTGCCAGCAGCCTGACTAGCAACCCCACAGATACGCAGTATTTT

v_call: TRBV7-2
d_call: .
clone_size: .
j_call: TRBJ2-2
cdr3_aa: CASSLGQSGELFF
cdr3_nt: TGTGCCAGCAGCTTGGGGCAGTCCGGGGAGCTGTTTTTT

v_call: TRBV10-3
d_call: TRBD1
clone_size: .
j_call: TRBJ1-5
cdr3_aa: CAISPQILTGGNQPQHF
cdr3_nt: TGTGCCATCAGTCCACAAATTCTAACAGGGGGCAATCAGCCCCAGCATTTT

v_call: TRBV29-1
d_call: TRBD1
clone_size: .
j_call: TRBJ2-1
cdr3_aa: CSGRTGPSNEQFF
cdr3_nt: TGCAGCGGCCGGACAGGGCCTTCCAATGAGCAGTTCTTC

v_call: TRBV5-1
d_call: TRBD1
clone_size: .
j_call: TRBJ1-3
cdr3_aa: CASSPRQGPGNTIYF
cdr3_nt: TGCGCCAGCAGCCCCCGACAGGGCCCTGGAAACACCATATATTTT

v_call: TRBV4-3
d_call: TRBD2
clone_size: .
j_call: TRBJ2-1
cdr3_aa: CASSQGLAGYNEQFF
cdr3_nt: TGCGCCAGCAGCCAAGGACTAGCGGGGTACAATGAGCAGTTCTTC

v_call: TRBV5-1
d_call: .
clone_size: .
j_call: TRBJ2-1
cdr3_aa: CASSFGAGFNEQFF
cdr3_nt: TGCGCCAGCAGCTTCGGAGCCGGCTTCAATGAGCAGTTCTTC

v_call: TRBV28
d_call: .
clone_size: .
j_call: TRBJ1-2
cdr3_aa: CASSSRSSSSNYGYTF
cdr3_nt: TGTGCCAGCAGTTCCCGATCGTCGAGCTCTAACTATGGCTACACCTTC

v_call: TRBV6-2/TRBV6-3
d_call: TRBD2
clone_size: few
j_call: TRBJ2-1
cdr3_aa: CASSASGTGNEQFF
cdr3_nt: TGTGCCAGCAGCGCTAGCGGGACTGGGAATGAGCAGTTCTTC

v_call: TRBV7-2
d_call: .
clone_size: .
j_call: TRBJ1-2
cdr3_aa: CASSVDGRDHGYTF
cdr3_nt: TGTGCCAGCAGCGTAGATGGGCGGGATCATGGCTACACCTTC

v_call: TRBV19
d_call: TRBD1
clone_size: .
j_call: TRBJ1-5
cdr3_aa: CASSIVDRDQPQHF
cdr3_nt: TGTGCCAGTAGTATTGTGGACAGGGATCAGCCCCAGCATTTT

v_call: TRBV6-5
d_call: .
clone_size: .
j_call: TRBJ1-2
cdr3_aa: CAVGANYGYTF
cdr3_nt: TGTGCCGTGGGAGCTAACTATGGCTACACCTTC

v_call: TRBV10-3
d_call: TRBD1
clone_size: .
j_call: TRBJ1-5
cdr3_aa: CAISRTGDSNQPQHF
cdr3_nt: TGTGCCATCAGTAGGACAGGGGATAGCAATCAGCCCCAGCATTTT

v_call: TRBV28
d_call: .
clone_size: once
j_call: TRBJ1-4
cdr3_aa: CASSLRGGNEKLFF
cdr3_nt: TGTGCCAGCAGTTTGCGGGGGGGGAATGAAAAACTGTTTTTT

v_call: TRBV28
d_call: .
clone_size: .
j_call: TRBJ2-2
cdr3_aa: CASKSGQNTGELFF
cdr3_nt: TGTGCCAGCAAGTCGGGACAGAACACCGGGGAGCTGTTTTTT

v_call: TRBV27
d_call: .
clone_size: .
j_call: TRBJ2-3
cdr3_aa: CASSLSGTRSTDTQYF
cdr3_nt: TGTGCCAGCAGTTTATCCGGGACTCGCAGCACAGATACGCAGTATTTT

v_call: TRBV18
d_call: TRBD1
clone_size: .
j_call: TRBJ2-7
cdr3_aa: CASSPNDRVGEQYF
cdr3_nt: TGTGCCAGCTCACCGAACGACAGGGTAGGAGAGCAGTACTTC

v_call: TRBV5-1
d_call: .
clone_size: .
j_call: TRBJ1-5
cdr3_aa: CASSLSGGDQPQHF
cdr3_nt: TGCGCCAGCAGCTTGTCGGGTGGCGATCAGCCCCAGCATTTT

v_call: TRBV11-2
d_call: .
clone_size: .
j_call: TRBJ2-7
cdr3_aa: CASSFAASIYEQYF
cdr3_nt: TGTGCCAGCAGCTTCGCGGCTAGCATCTACGAGCAGTACTTC

v_call: TRBV7-2
d_call: TRBD1
clone_size: once
j_call: TRBJ1-2
cdr3_aa: CASLPTGGGNYGYTF
cdr3_nt: TGTGCCAGCTTACCAACAGGGGGCGGAAACTATGGCTACACCTTC

v_call: TRBV14
d_call: .
clone_size: .
j_call: TRBJ1-6
cdr3_aa: CASSQVFPSPLHF
cdr3_nt: TGTGCCAGCAGCCAAGTCTTTCCTTCACCCCTCCACTTT

v_call: TRBV9
d_call: TRBD2
clone_size: .
j_call: TRBJ2-3
cdr3_aa: CASSVGPSGGDSTDTQYF
cdr3_nt: TGTGCCAGCAGCGTAGGCCCTAGCGGGGGCGATAGCACAGATACGCAGTATTTT

v_call: TRBV5-6
d_call: TRBD1
clone_size: .
j_call: TRBJ1-2
cdr3_aa: CASAGGPGDSYGYTF
cdr3_nt: TGTGCCAGCGCAGGGGGGCCAGGGGATTCATATGGCTACACCTTC

v_call: TRBV6-1
d_call: .
clone_size: .
j_call: TRBJ1-4
cdr3_aa: CASSGPRIDRRSGELFF
cdr3_nt: TGTGCCAGCAGTGGCCCCAGAATTGACAGGCGAAGTGGGGAACTGTTTTTT

v_call: TRBV7-9
d_call: TRBD1
clone_size: .
j_call: TRBJ1-6
cdr3_aa: CASSQDRTGGSPLHF
cdr3_nt: TGTGCCAGCAGCCAGGACCGAACAGGGGGTTCACCCCTCCACTTT

v_call: TRBV5-1
d_call: .
clone_size: .
j_call: TRBJ2-2
cdr3_aa: CASSLLGEGFPGELFF
cdr3_nt: TGCGCCAGCAGCTTGTTAGGGGAAGGTTTTCCCGGGGAGCTGTTTTTT

v_call: TRBV19
d_call: TRBD2
clone_size: .
j_call: TRBJ2-3
cdr3_aa: CASSKRLAGGLTDTQYF
cdr3_nt: TGTGCCAGTAGTAAGCGACTAGCGGGGGGCCTCACAGATACGCAGTATTTT